This entry lists 23 T cell receptor beta chains sequenced from one sample in a study of T cells in localized non-small cell lung cancer. Libraries were prepared by immunoSEQ multiplex PCR; TCRdb keeps only in-frame clonotypes and omits some of them. The sample lists 15,000 to 20,000 clones, 75% to 85% occurring once. Sequencing used peripheral blood, obtained before any cancer treatment. The source of these receptors is a man between 40 and 70 years old with stage I lung adenocarcinoma.

The chain couples TRBV18 to TRBJ2-7; no definite D call. Germline CDR1 KGHSH, CDR2 LQKENI. Trimming took off 2 bases at V and 1 base at J, with 12 bases between the two ends. This CDR3 is 15 amino acids long. CDR3 in DNA: TGTGCCAGCTCACCAGAGCCAGGCCCTTCCTACGAGCAGTACTTC. Residues: CASSPEPGPSYEQYF.

The V call is TRBV5-4, the J call TRBJ2-1, with TRBD2 identical over 8 bases. The junction had 12 bases not matched to a gene; V was cut back by 3 bases and J by 10 bases. The CDR3 covers 15 residues. Germline CDR1 and CDR2: SGHNT and YYREEE (reference sequence). This CDR3 is CASSSVNGGAREQFF. CDR3 coding DNA: TGTGCCAGCAGCTCGGTCAACGGGGGGGCGAGGGAGCAGTTCTTC.

This chain joins TRBV4-1 and TRBJ2-5, with D possibly matching TRBD2 (6 bases). The germline V and J ends were trimmed by 1 base and 2 bases, with 8 bases remaining between them. Germline V lookup: CDR1 MGHRA, CDR2 YSYEKL. The CDR3 sequence is 14 residues long. In DNA, the CDR3 is TGCGCCAGCAGCCAAGTGGGAGGTCAAGAGACCCAGTACTTC. The encoded protein is CASSQVGGQETQYF.

This chain connects TRBV5-8 to TRBJ1-5; D unresolved. Trimming took 4 bases from V and 0 from J, leaving 5 bases between them. CDR3 length: 13 residues. CDR1 is SGHTS and CDR2 is YDEGEE in the germline V gene. The CDR3 region has the DNA TGTGCCAGCAGCCGAGATAGCAATCAGCCCCAGCATTTT. This gives the protein CASSRDSNQPQHF.

The CDR3 reads CAITSGRAGATDTQYF. In DNA form, the CDR3 reads TGTGCCATCACTAGCGGGAGGGCCGGGGCGACAGATACGCAGTATTTT. This rearrangement joins TRBV10-3 to TRBJ2-3, with 12 nucleotides matching TRBD2. V lost 7 bases to trimming and J lost 3 bases; unmatched junction nucleotides: 8. This CDR3 has 16 residues. Germline lookup yields CDR1 ENHRY and CDR2 SYGVKD.

The genes are TRBV28 and TRBJ2-7, with 10 bases aligning to TRBD2. The germline V gene has CDR1 MDHEN and CDR2 SYDVKM. This CDR3 comprises 16 residues. The trim removed 5 bases at V and 6 bases at J, leaving 13 bases unmatched. CDR3 residues: CASSSPSGRAYVEQYF. The CDR3 region has the DNA TGTGCCAGCAGTAGTCCAAGCGGGAGGGCATATGTCGAGCAGTACTTC.

The chain uses TRBV5-1 and TRBJ1-6, with D possibly being TRBD1 (6 bases). The CDR3 is 14 residues long. The germline V gene encodes CDR1 SGHRS and CDR2 YFSETQ. Trimming shortened V by 4 bases and J by 5 bases, and 10 bases separated the two germline ends. Here the CDR3 reads CASSPTGNNSPLHF. The CDR3, as DNA: TGCGCCAGCAGCCCGACAGGAAATAATTCACCCCTCCACTTT.

This clone appeared a single time. The chain carries TRBV9 and TRBJ2-2; 7 bases are shared with TRBD1. V was clipped by 8 bases and J by 5 bases; unmatched bases: 15. The CDR3 length is 16 residues. Looked up from germline, CDR1 is SGDLS and CDR2 is YYNGEE. For the CDR3, the DNA is TGTGCCAGGCCCGCTACTAGACAGGGTGGTACCGGGGAGCTGTTTTTT. It is translated as CARPATRQGGTGELFF. The full variable domain, with the rest looked up from reference TRBV9 and TRBJ2-2, is DSGVTQTPKHLITATGQRVTLRCSPRSGDLSVYWYQQSLDQGLQFLIQYYNGEERAKGNILERFSAQQFPDLHSELNLSSLELGDSALYFCARPATRQGGTGELFFGEGSRLTVL.

V is TRBV10-3 and J is TRBJ2-3; 9 nucleotides match TRBD2. Germline lookup yields CDR1 ENHRY and CDR2 SYGVKD. V shed 7 bases and J 4 bases; nucleotides not matched to a gene: 3. This CDR3 spans 13 amino acids. The CDR3 nucleotides read TGTGCCATCAAGGGACTAGCAGCAGATACGCAGTATTTT. This sequence encodes CAIKGLAADTQYF.

By sample share, this clone is medium-sized. This sequence joins TRBV11-2 and TRBJ1-6; D is unresolved. CDR1 is SGHAT, CDR2 FQNNGV, per germline. Trimming shortened V by 1 base and J by 6 bases, and 13 bases separated the two germline ends. The CDR3 is 16 amino acids. This chain's CDR3 is CASSLGGVGTNSPLHF. The CDR3 DNA reads as TGTGCCAGCAGCTTAGGGGGTGTGGGTACTAATTCACCCCTCCACTTT.

V gene TRBV10-2 combines with J gene TRBJ2-1; 8 nucleotides agree with TRBD1. J was trimmed by 5 bases and V by 5 bases; bases with no gene match: 5. The CDR3 is 14 amino acids. Germline V gene lookup returns CDR1 WSHSY and CDR2 SAAADI. The chain's CDR3 is CASSTGQENNEQFF. The CDR3 region has the DNA TGCGCCAGCAGTACGGGACAGGAAAACAATGAGCAGTTCTTC.

The rearrangement joins TRBV4-2 to TRBJ1-3; no clear D. CDR1 LGHNA and CDR2 YNFKEQ come from the germline V gene. The CDR3 is 15 residues long. Deletions cut 1 base from V and 6 bases from J, with 13 bases between. The CDR3 sequence is CASSQVSVTANTIYF. The DNA of the CDR3 is TGTGCCAGCAGCCAAGTATCGGTTACGGCAAACACCATATATTTT.

The chain recombines TRBV6-1 with TRBJ2-1; tentatively, D is TRBD2 (6 bases). V was shortened by 1 base and J by 0 bases, with 22 bases between the two germline ends. The V gene's germline CDR1 is MNHNS and CDR2 SASEGT. This CDR3 is 20 amino acids long. As DNA, the CDR3 is TGTGCCAGCAGTGAAGAAGAAGACCTTGGAGGGGATCCCTCCTACAATGAGCAGTTCTTC. It yields the protein CASSEEEDLGGDPSYNEQFF.

The genes are TRBV5-1 and TRBJ2-5; D is uncertain. The germline CDR1 and CDR2 sequences are SGHRS and YFSETQ. The V gene lost 2 bases and the J gene lost 0 bases, with 20 bases spanning the gap. The CDR3 is made up of 18 amino acids. Here the CDR3 DNA reads TGCGCCAGCAGCTTAGGTCGTGGGGTAGGATTGCACCAAGAGACCCAGTACTTC. Its translation: CASSLGRGVGLHQETQYF.

The chain combines TRBV5-1 with TRBJ1-4; 10 bases are shared with TRBD1. Unmatched junction bases numbered 5, after V lost 4 bases and J lost 8 bases. The CDR3 sequence is 14 residues long. Germline-derived CDR1 and CDR2 are SGHRS and YFSETQ. CDR3 loop: CASSVGQGSEKLFF. CDR3 in DNA: TGCGCCAGCAGCGTGGGACAGGGGAGCGAAAAACTGTTTTTT.

This sequence joins TRBV5-6 and TRBJ2-2, with D possibly TRBD2 on 5 matching bases. Between the trimmed V and J ends, which lost 4 bases and 6 bases, there was a span of 16 bases. The CDR3 is made up of 15 amino acids. Germline V gives CDR1 SGHDT, CDR2 YYEEEE. The CDR3 DNA follows: TGTGCCAGCAGCACGAGGGCGCTTTCCGCCGGGGAGCTGTTTTTT. This gives the protein CASSTRALSAGELFF. The variable domain in full, completed from reference TRBV5-6 and TRBJ2-2, reads DAGVTQSPTHLIKTRGQQVTLRCSPKSGHDTVSWYQQALGQGPQFIFQYYEEEERQRGNFPDRFSGHQFPNYSSELNVNALLLGDSALYLCASSTRALSAGELFFGEGSRLTVL.

This rearrangement joins TRBV29-1 to TRBJ1-2; D is possibly TRBD1 (5 bases). From germline, CDR1 is SQVTM and CDR2 ANQGSEA. The CDR3 spans 14 residues. V lost 3 bases and J 5 bases, leaving 16 bases between the germline ends. The CDR3 sequence: CSVEQRGRPYGYTF. The CDR3 nucleotides read TGCAGCGTTGAGCAAAGGGGACGGCCTTATGGCTACACCTTC.

V and J are TRBV10-3 and TRBJ2-5; tentatively, D is TRBD1 (6 bases). Trimming stripped 4 bases from V and 5 bases from J, with 17 bases between. This CDR3 comprises 15 residues. Looked up from germline, CDR1 is ENHRY and CDR2 is SYGVKD. This CDR3 is CAISAPQGIGETQYF. DNA for the CDR3: TGTGCCATCAGTGCACCCCAGGGGATCGGGGAGACCCAGTACTTC.

This chain joins TRBV27 and TRBJ2-1; a weak D match, TRBD2 (5 bases). Germline V gene sequence: CDR1 MNHEY, CDR2 SMNVEV (reference sequence). This CDR3 region has 14 residues. V lost 3 bases to trimming and J lost 6 bases, with 12 bases between them. The CDR3 nucleotides read TGTGCCAGCAGTTTCCGTAGTGGAGGCAATGAGCAGTTCTTC. Translation: CASSFRSGGNEQFF.

V is TRBV7-9 and J is TRBJ2-3; the D is unclear. Germline lookup yields CDR1 SEHNR and CDR2 FQNEAQ (reference sequence). Trimming removed 4 bases from V and 0 bases from J, with 14 bases in between. The CDR3 is 16 residues long. The CDR3 nucleotides read TGTGCCAGCAGCTCCCGGATAGACCGAAGCACAGATACGCAGTATTTT. It encodes CASSSRIDRSTDTQYF.

The genes are TRBV11-2 and TRBJ2-1; the D is unclear. Trimming took 4 bases from V and 9 from J, leaving 10 bases between them. Germline assignment: CDR1 SGHAT and CDR2 FQNNGV. CDR3 length: 12 residues. In DNA, the CDR3 is TGTGCCAGCAGCTCCTCAAGGGTTGAGCAGTTCTTC. This codes for CASSSSRVEQFF.

The V gene is TRBV5-6, the J gene TRBJ2-7; TRBD2 aligns across 10 bases. The CDR3 loop spans 15 amino acids. Germline V lookup: CDR1 SGHDT, CDR2 YYEEEE. V lost 4 bases and J lost 3; bases outside the gene matches: 7. The CDR3 spells CASSPSGGAFYEQYF. CDR3 bases: TGTGCCAGCAGCCCAAGCGGGGGGGCCTTCTACGAGCAGTACTTC.

V and J are TRBV7-4 and TRBJ2-3; TRBD2 agrees at 12 bases. Germline loops: CDR1 SGHVT, CDR2 SQSDAQ. The CDR3 spans 17 residues. J lost 0 bases, V lost 5 bases, and 6 bases had no gene match. CDR3 nucleotides: TGTGCCAGCAGCCCCCGGACTAGCGGGGCTAGCACAGATACGCAGTATTTT. It translates to CASSPRTSGASTDTQYF.